The 15 T cell receptor beta chains listed next were all sequenced from one sample in a study of identical twins. TCRdb analysed the 5' RACE reads with MiXCR anew, one entry per CDR3 protein. The table has 1.5 million to 2 million distinct CDR3 sequences, under 35% seen once. The sample taken for sequencing was cord blood. The receptors shown here come from a newborn girl in good health.

Here the CDR3 reads CASSDAPSGPTYEQYF. The CDR3 bases are TGTGCCAGCAGTGACGCGCCTAGCGGGCCGACCTACGAGCAGTACTTC. This rearrangement joins TRBV2 to TRBJ2-7; 8 bases line up with TRBD2. The CDR3 has 16 amino acids. Losses at the gene ends were 3 bases for V and 2 bases for J; bases not matched to a gene: 9. Germline CDR1 reads SNHLY; CDR2 reads FYNNEI.

The chain combines TRBV29-1 with TRBJ2-1; 10 bases align to TRBD2. V shed 6 bases and J 9 bases; nucleotides not matched to a gene: 11. There are 14 residues in the CDR3. The germline gives CDR1 SQVTM, CDR2 ANQGSEA. The CDR3 nucleotides are TGCAGCGTGCATGCTAGCGGGAGAGGGGGTGAGCAGTTCTTC. This gives the protein CSVHASGRGGEQFF.

The V call is TRBV24-1, the J call TRBJ2-3, with 13 bases aligning to TRBD2. J lost 4 bases, V lost 2 bases, and 8 bases had no gene match. Per germline, CDR1 KGHDR and CDR2 SFDVKD. This CDR3 has 18 amino acids. The CDR3 DNA reads TGTGCCACCAGTGATTCGCCGGGACTAGCGGGAAACGCAGATACGCAGTATTTT. Translated, it gives CATSDSPGLAGNADTQYF.

This chain connects TRBV20-1 to TRBJ2-1, with 12 bases matching TRBD2. This CDR3 contains 17 residues. In germline, CDR1 is DFQATT, CDR2 SNEGSKA (reference sequence). The V gene end was trimmed by 0 bases and the J gene end by 12 bases; junction bases not matched to a gene: 15. The CDR3 protein is CSARDGEASGGVVGQFF. The CDR3 DNA reads TGCAGTGCTAGAGATGGAGAGGCTAGCGGGGGGGTAGTGGGGCAGTTCTTC.

The chain recombines TRBV6-1 with TRBJ2-4, with D unclear. The J call is in doubt because the DNA end fits TRBJ2-7 better. Germline CDR1 is MNHNS and CDR2 is SASEGT. The CDR3 has 12 residues. CDR3 loop: CASRPGRYEQYF. The CDR3 nucleotides are TGTGCCAGCAGACCCGGACGATACGAGCAGTACTTC.

V is TRBV2 and J is TRBJ2-3; 8 nucleotides line up with TRBD1. V was clipped by 8 bases and J by 0 bases; unmatched bases: 7. Germline V CDR1 and CDR2: SNHLY, FYNNEI. The CDR3 extends over 15 amino acids. The CDR3 DNA is TGTGCCAGCCGAAAAGGGGACAGGAGCACAGATACGCAGTATTTT. Its protein is CASRKGDRSTDTQYF.

The rearrangement joins TRBV20-1 to TRBJ1-1, with a weak D call TRBD1 (5 bases). CDR1 and CDR2 (germline): DFQATT, SNEGSKA (reference sequence). This CDR3 has 14 amino acids. V dropped 8 bases and J dropped 3 bases, with 19 bases sitting between them. In DNA, the CDR3 is TGCAGTCCCCTGGGGCTGCAGGTGCACACTGAAGCTTTCTTT. It encodes CSPLGLQVHTEAFF.

The V and J genes are TRBV10-1 and TRBJ1-2; 7 nucleotides match TRBD1. Germline V CDR1 and CDR2: WNHNN, SYGVQD (reference sequence). The CDR3 has 14 amino acids. J lost 3 bases, V lost 3 bases, and 4 bases had no gene match. CDR3 in amino acids: CASSDSGQYYGYTF. The CDR3 bases are TGCGCCAGCAGTGATTCGGGACAGTACTATGGCTACACCTTC.

V gene TRBV20-1 combines with J gene TRBJ2-1, with D maybe TRBD2 (5 bases). CDR1 and CDR2 (germline): DFQATT, SNEGSKA (reference sequence). The germline V and J ends were trimmed by 3 bases and 0 bases, with 9 bases remaining between them. The CDR3 consists of 14 residues. As DNA, the CDR3 is TGCAGTGCTAGCTCCGGGAACTCCTACAATGAGCAGTTCTTC. Translating gives CSASSGNSYNEQFF.

The V gene is TRBV5-1, the J gene TRBJ2-1; TRBD2 aligns across 7 bases. J gave up 13 bases and V 3 bases, and 10 bases lay outside the gene matches. The CDR3 runs 13 residues. Germline V CDR1 and CDR2: SGHRS, YFSETQ. The CDR3 sequence is CASSSDWRETQFF. Written as DNA, the CDR3 is TGCGCCAGCAGCTCGGATTGGCGGGAGACCCAGTTCTTC.

This clonotype appeared once. The V and J genes are TRBV6-1 and TRBJ2-3; no definite D call. Germline CDR1 MNHNS, CDR2 SASEGT. The CDR3 spans 16 residues. V was trimmed by 4 bases and J by 0 bases, leaving 14 bases between them. In DNA, the CDR3 is TGTGCCAGCAGTGGGTACAGTACCCTTAGCACAGATACGCAGTATTTT. It translates to CASSGYSTLSTDTQYF.

This clonotype occurred a few times. The rearrangement links TRBV12-3 or TRBV12-4 to TRBJ1-5; the D gene is possibly TRBD1 (6 bases). The CDR3 totals 16 residues. V was clipped by 4 bases and J by 1 base, with 14 bases between them. The CDR3, as DNA: TGTGCCAGCAGTTCGGCCGAACAGGGAAGCAATCAGCCCCAGCATTTT. This codes for CASSSAEQGSNQPQHF.

CDR3 sequence: CSVERRLRQGADEQYF. DNA for the CDR3: TGCAGCGTTGAACGCCGTCTGAGACAGGGGGCAGATGAGCAGTACTTC. The rearrangement uses TRBV29-1 and TRBJ2-5, with TRBD1 matching 10 bases. This CDR3 is built from 16 residues. CDR1 SQVTM and CDR2 ANQGSEA come from the germline V gene. V lost 2 bases and J lost 11; bases outside the gene matches: 17.

This clonotype was seen only a few times. The chain joins TRBV5-1 to TRBJ2-3, with 11 bases identical to TRBD2. This CDR3 is 17 amino acids long. With 5 bases clipped from V and 5 bases from J, the junction kept 13 bases outside the gene matches. CDR1 SGHRS and CDR2 YFSETQ come from the germline V gene. CDR3 region: CASRPGLAGPRVDTQYF. The DNA of the CDR3 is TGCGCCAGCAGGCCCGGACTAGCGGGTCCCAGAGTAGATACGCAGTATTTT.

This clonotype was seen many times. The chain recombines TRBV5-1 with TRBJ2-1, with D uncertain. Germline values: CDR1 SGHRS, CDR2 YFSETQ. Trimming cost V 4 bases and J 8 bases, with 7 bases left between them. The CDR3 is 11 amino acids. DNA for the CDR3: TGCGCCAGCAGCGAGTCCTATGAGCAGTTCTTC. Translating it yields CASSESYEQFF.